This T cell receptor beta chain stems from a study of CD8 T cells in Susac syndrome (dated by TCRdb to between 2019 and 2020). Background for the entire study: Repertoire sequencing was used to test whether CD8+ T cell activation and differentiation in Susac syndrome was antigen driven.

CDR1 SQVTM and CDR2 ANQGSEA were looked up in the germline V gene. Inclusive of the bounding cysteine and phenylalanine, the CDR3 is 14 residues long. Of the read, only the CDR3 DNA is kept; its 42 bases are in frame from base 1. For this chain, trimming is 8 bases at the V end and 8 bases at the J end, and the number of junction bases without a gene match is 17. Peripheral blood CD8+ and CD4+ T cells from healthy donors, Susac syndrome patients and multiple sclerosis patients were profiled using high-throughput TCR beta sequencing. The multiple sclerosis controls were treatment-naive patients whose relapsing-remitting disease, either stable or active, fulfilled the revised McDonald criteria. Bulk CD8+ and CD4+ T cells were purified by magnetic negative isolation, whereas CD8+ TEMRA cells were enriched by FACS. Blood was drawn into EDTA tubes, processed within 24 hours, and PBMCs were isolated by density gradient centrifugation. PBMCs intended for TCR sequencing were cryopreserved in liquid nitrogen and were subsequently thawed in a 37 degrees C water bath. A purity of at least 90% was achieved for sorted or isolated CD4+, CD8+ and CD8+ TEMRA cells.

As concerns this clonotype: Its antigen target is currently unknown. Base qualities are not provided; no much larger clone lies one nucleotide away.

RNA was extracted with the RNeasy kit and roughly 0.45 to 1 ug was reverse transcribed using random hexamers. TCR beta CDR3 regions were amplified with the immunoSEQ multiplex PCR assay covering 54 Vbeta and 13 Jbeta segments. Bias from PCR amplification was corrected by using a synthetic template baseline for primer optimization and for computational correction. On the authors' methods: Only productive sequences were kept, with reads annotated to V, D and J genes according to IMGT and analyzed in immunoSEQ Analyzer. Clonality was calculated as one minus the Shannon entropy normalized by log2 of the number of productive unique sequences. For each patient and control, public and private clones were evaluated among the 100 most prevalent clones. Susac-specific clones were defined as absent from healthy and MS cohorts, roughly 1,100 published viral clones and other ImmuneACCESS disease sequences. The raw public data were reprocessed by TCRdb itself: fastp quality trimming at Q25, MiXCR clonotype calling, in-frame beta chains only. Records with the same CDR3 protein are collapsed into one entry carrying the most frequent genes and DNA. Here the V and J calls rest on TCRdb's processing, not on the authors' analysis. This sample is represented by 150,000 to 200,000 distinct CDR3 sequences; approximately 95% of them were singletons. Around 0.093% of the sample belongs to the ten largest clones.

Study-wide conclusions, independent of this receptor: The number of individuals in the TCR sequencing and HLA analysis was acknowledged as relatively small.

This TCR was recovered from a human donor with multiple sclerosis. The chain was built from TRBV29-1 and TRBJ1-2, with TRBD1 identical over 7 junction bases. The material sequenced was CD4+ T cells from PBMCs. The nucleotide sequence reads as follows: TGCAGCACAGGACAGGCTCGGGCCCTGGAAGGCTACACCTTC. It specifies CSTGQARALEGYTF.